These 5 T cell receptor beta chains share one sample of origin, sequenced in a study of shared clonotypes between healthy human individuals. The naive CD8 population came from CD45RO-negative cells selected for CCR7, without terminally differentiated effector memory CD45RA+ cells. The table came from immunoSEQ multiplex PCR; TCRdb's copy has only in-frame clones and leaves some out. The profile shows about 580,000 clones, 95% to 98% of them singletons. The sample was naive CD8+ T cells sorted from blood. The receptors originated from a young man in good health.

The V and J genes are TRBV4-1 and TRBJ2-1, with 10 positions matching TRBD2. The CDR3 loop spans 19 amino acids. Germline lookup yields CDR1 MGHRA and CDR2 YSYEKL. Germline trimming cut 0 bases from V and 6 bases from J; bases unmatched to any gene: 14. The CDR3 DNA follows: TGCGCCAGCAGCCAAGAAGCGGGAGGGCTTCTATCGAACGGCAATGAGCAGTTCTTC. Encoded protein: CASSQEAGGLLSNGNEQFF.

The chain recombines TRBV7-8 with TRBJ2-6; 11 bases map to TRBD2. Germline CDR1 and CDR2: SGHVS and FQNEAQ. The J segment lost 0 bases and the V segment lost 5 bases, leaving 6 bases of the junction unmatched. This CDR3 comprises 18 residues. CDR3 region: CASSQMTSGDSGANVLTF. The CDR3 DNA sequence: TGTGCCAGCAGCCAGATGACTAGCGGGGACTCTGGGGCCAACGTCCTGACTTTC.

The chain recombines TRBV7-9 with TRBJ2-1; 10 bases fit TRBD2. Germline V gene data show CDR1 as SEHNR and CDR2 as FQNEAQ (reference sequence). J was trimmed by 7 bases and V by 1 base; bases with no gene match: 4. The CDR3 is 15 residues long. CDR3 protein: CASSLVSGRWNEQFF. The CDR3 region has the DNA TGTGCCAGCAGCTTAGTTAGCGGGAGGTGGAATGAGCAGTTCTTC.

This clone was found once. The gene calls are TRBV7-6 and TRBJ2-1; D is ambiguous. Germline loops: CDR1 SGHVS, CDR2 FNYEAQ. This CDR3 contains 15 residues. The ends were cut back, 2 bases at V and 2 bases at J, with 10 bases in the middle. CDR3 residues: CASSLNTAPYNEQFF. Written as DNA, the CDR3 is TGTGCCAGCAGCTTAAACACAGCTCCCTACAATGAGCAGTTCTTC.

This clone appeared a few times. J is TRBJ2-7 and V is TRBV2; D not certain. Trimming took 7 bases from V and 1 from J, leaving 11 bases between them. Germline CDR1 reads SNHLY; CDR2 reads FYNNEI. CDR3 size: 13 residues. CDR3 coding DNA: TGTGCCAGCACTTCCGCTACGTCCTACGAGCAGTACTTC. It encodes CASTSATSYEQYF.